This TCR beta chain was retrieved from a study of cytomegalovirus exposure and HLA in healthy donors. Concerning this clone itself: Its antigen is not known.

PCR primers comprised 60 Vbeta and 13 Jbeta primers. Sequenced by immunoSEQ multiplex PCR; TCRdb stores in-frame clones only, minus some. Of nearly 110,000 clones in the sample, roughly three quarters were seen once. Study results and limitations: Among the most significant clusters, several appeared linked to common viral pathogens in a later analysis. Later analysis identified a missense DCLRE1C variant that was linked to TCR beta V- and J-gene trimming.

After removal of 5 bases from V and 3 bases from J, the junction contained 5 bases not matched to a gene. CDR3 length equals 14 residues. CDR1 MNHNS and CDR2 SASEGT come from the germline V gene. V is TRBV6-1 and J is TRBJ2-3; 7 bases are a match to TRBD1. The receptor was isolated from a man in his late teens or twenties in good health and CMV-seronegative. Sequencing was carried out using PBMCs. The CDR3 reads CASSPRQGTDTQYF. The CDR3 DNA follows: TGTGCCAGCAGTCCACGACAGGGTACAGATACGCAGTATTTT.